These 2 T cell receptor beta chains were sequenced from one sample in a study of shared clonotypes between healthy human individuals. TCRdb keeps only in-frame clones here, not all; method: immunoSEQ multiplex PCR. The repertoire consists of 2,500,000 or so clones, with 93% occurring once and the leading ten covering around 0.4%. The sequenced sample was naive CD4+ T cells from PBMCs. Subset here: CD45RA+ positively selected. The receptor source for this set is a man between 18 and 29 years old in good health. Some clones in this sample may be carry-over from other donors' samples.

The rearrangement uses TRBV5-1 and TRBJ2-3; 14 nucleotides align to TRBD2. Germline V gives CDR1 SGHRS, CDR2 YFSETQ. The CDR3 spans 16 residues. V shed 3 bases, J shed 4 bases, and the junction held 4 bases outside the gene matches. The CDR3 DNA is TGCGCCAGCAGCTCAGGACTAGCGGGAGGTGCAGATACGCAGTATTTT. This encodes CASSSGLAGGADTQYF.

J is TRBJ1-3 and V is TRBV30, with D possibly TRBD1 on 6 matching bases. V was trimmed by 0 bases and J by 0 bases, leaving 12 bases between them. This CDR3 spans 16 amino acids. The germline CDR1 and CDR2 sequences are GTSNPN and SVGIG (reference sequence). The CDR3 is CAWSVPDRRSGNTIYF. The CDR3, as DNA: TGTGCCTGGAGTGTACCCGACAGGCGCTCTGGAAACACCATATATTTT.